These 12 T cell receptor beta chains originate from one sample sequenced in a study of cytomegalovirus exposure and HLA in healthy donors. With 60 Vbeta and 13 Jbeta primers, the PCR was carried out. TCRdb's copy holds only in-frame clones and misses some; the assay was immunoSEQ multiplex PCR. The table shows 150,000 to 160,000 clones, with 80% occurring only once. Sequenced material: PBMCs. The origin of the receptors is a man aged 30 to 39 in good health and CMV-seropositive.

The J gene is TRBJ2-3, the V gene TRBV4-2; no clear D gene. The CDR3 length is 14 residues. The ends were cut back, 0 bases at V and 2 bases at J, with 6 bases in the middle. Per the germline V gene, CDR1 is LGHNA and CDR2 is YNFKEQ. This chain's CDR3 is CASSQDSSTDTQYF. As DNA, the CDR3 is TGTGCCAGCAGCCAAGACTCCTCCACAGATACGCAGTATTTT.

Comments on this clone: One end of the junction is discordant with germline, which a read error may explain. The V gene is TRBV7-9, the J gene TRBJ2-7, with 13 bases fitting TRBD2. The CDR3 runs 16 residues. The germline V gene has CDR1 SEHNR and CDR2 FQNEAQ (reference sequence). The CDR3 region has the DNA TGTTCCAGCAGCCCGGGGACCGGACTAGCGGGAGATGAGCAGTACTTC. Encoded protein: CSSSPGTGLAGDEQYF.

The DNA for the CDR3 is TGTGCCAGCAGCGCTAGTGGGGGGGATTCGTACGAGCAGTACTTC. Translation: CASSASGGDSYEQYF. J is TRBJ2-7 and V is TRBV9; 7 positions match TRBD2. V was pared by 3 bases and J by 4 bases, with 10 bases of the junction left unmatched. This CDR3 region has 15 residues. Germline V gene data show CDR1 as SGDLS and CDR2 as YYNGEE. The variable domain in full, completed from reference TRBV9 and TRBJ2-7, reads DSGVTQTPKHLITATGQRVTLRCSPRSGDLSVYWYQQSLDQGLQFLIQYYNGEERAKGNILERFSAQQFPDLHSELNLSSLELGDSALYFCASSASGGDSYEQYFGPGTRLTVT.

In this sample, this clone turned up once. The chain carries TRBV5-6 and TRBJ1-6, with a possible D match to TRBD1 (5 bases). Trimming shortened V by 4 bases and J by 11 bases, and 19 bases separated the two germline ends. Germline V gene data show CDR1 as SGHDT and CDR2 as YYEEEE. This CDR3 spans 15 amino acids. CDR3 in amino acids: CASSRREWTSPPLHF. CDR3 nucleotides: TGTGCCAGCAGCCGAAGAGAATGGACATCCCCACCCCTCCACTTT.

The rearrangement joins TRBV6-1 to TRBJ1-4; D possibly corresponds to TRBD1 (6 bases). The germline V and J ends were trimmed by 6 bases and 4 bases, with 15 bases remaining between them. CDR3 length: 15 amino acids. Germline V gene data show CDR1 as MNHNS and CDR2 as SASEGT. CDR3 region: CASRTDSSGNEKLFF. DNA for the CDR3: TGTGCCAGCAGAACGGACAGTTCCGGTAATGAAAAACTGTTTTTT.

The chain carries TRBV12-5 and TRBJ1-5; 8 bases map to TRBD1. The trim removed 5 bases at V and 1 base at J, leaving 10 bases unmatched. Per the germline V gene, CDR1 is LGHNT and CDR2 is FRNRAP. This CDR3 region has 17 residues. CDR3 nucleotides: TGTGCTAGTGGTATTGACAGGGGCTTGGAGAGCAATCAGCCCCAGCATTTT. As protein: CASGIDRGLESNQPQHF.

This rearrangement joins TRBV2 to TRBJ2-3, with D tentatively TRBD2 (5 bases). Per the germline V gene, CDR1 is SNHLY and CDR2 is FYNNEI. The CDR3 has 15 residues. Trimming shortened V by 8 bases and J by 2 bases, and 17 bases separated the two germline ends. In nucleotides, the CDR3 is TGTGCCAGCTTAACCGGCGGGTCTTTCACAGATACGCAGTATTTT. Residues: CASLTGGSFTDTQYF.

The V call is TRBV6-6, the J call TRBJ2-7, with TRBD1 matching 7 bases. Germline CDR1 is MNHNY and CDR2 is SVGAGI (reference sequence). This CDR3 spans 16 amino acids. V lost 0 bases, J lost 5 bases, and 10 bases stayed unmatched. The CDR3 region has the DNA TGTGCCAGCAGTTACTCGCTCCAGAAGGGGGCCCACGAGCAGTACTTC. Amino acid sequence: CASSYSLQKGAHEQYF.

This clone was detected only once. The gene calls are TRBV4-2 and TRBJ1-1; 10 nucleotides agree with TRBD1. There are 18 residues in the CDR3. From germline, CDR1 is LGHNA and CDR2 YNFKEQ. V shed 0 bases and J 7 bases; nucleotides not matched to a gene: 14. CDR3 amino acids: CASSQDSGNGQGGLEAFF. The CDR3 DNA reads TGTGCCAGCAGCCAAGATTCGGGTAATGGACAGGGGGGACTTGAAGCTTTCTTT.

The chain links TRBV11-2 to TRBJ1-6; D gene uncertain. The CDR3 has 14 residues. From germline, CDR1 is SGHAT and CDR2 FQNNGV. Trimming cost V 3 bases and J 9 bases, with 12 bases left between them. CDR3 bases: TGTGCCAGCAGCTTTAACCCCTGGAGTTCACCCCTCCACTTT. Its protein is CASSFNPWSSPLHF. Looking up the rest from reference TRBV11-2 and TRBJ1-6 gives the full variable domain: EAGVAQSPRYKIIEKRQSVAFWCNPISGHATLYWYQQILGQGPKLLIQFQNNGVVDDSQLPKDRFSAERLKGVDSTLKIQPAKLEDSAVYLCASSFNPWSSPLHFGNGTRLTVT.

The V gene is TRBV2, the J gene TRBJ1-3; tentatively, D is TRBD1 (6 bases). The CDR3 covers 15 residues. Trimming removed 4 bases from V and 1 base from J, with 11 bases in between. CDR1 and CDR2 from the germline V gene are SNHLY and FYNNEI. CDR3 region: CASSGSRGSGNTIYF. The DNA for the CDR3 is TGTGCCAGCAGTGGATCCAGGGGATCTGGAAACACCATATATTTT.

There are a few counts of this clone. The chain carries TRBV6-1 and TRBJ1-4; D gene uncertain. Trimming removed 0 bases from V and 0 bases from J, with 5 bases in between. In germline, CDR1 is MNHNS, CDR2 SASEGT. The CDR3 runs 15 residues. The CDR3 protein is CASSEALATNEKLFF. DNA for the CDR3: TGTGCCAGCAGTGAAGCCCTTGCAACTAATGAAAAACTGTTTTTT.